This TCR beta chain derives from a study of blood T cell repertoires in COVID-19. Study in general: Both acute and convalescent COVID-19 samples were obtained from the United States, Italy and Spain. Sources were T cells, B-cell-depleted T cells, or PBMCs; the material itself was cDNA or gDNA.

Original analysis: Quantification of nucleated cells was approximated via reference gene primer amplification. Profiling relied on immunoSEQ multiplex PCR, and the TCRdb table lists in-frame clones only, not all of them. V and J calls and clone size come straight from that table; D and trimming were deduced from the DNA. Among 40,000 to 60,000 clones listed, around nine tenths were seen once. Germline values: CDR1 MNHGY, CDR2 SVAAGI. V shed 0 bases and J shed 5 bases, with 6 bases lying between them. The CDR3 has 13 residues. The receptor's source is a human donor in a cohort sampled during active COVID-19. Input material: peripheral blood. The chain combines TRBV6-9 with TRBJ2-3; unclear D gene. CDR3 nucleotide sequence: TGTGCCAGCAGTTATTCGCGCTTAGATACGCAGTATTTT. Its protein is CASSYSRLDTQYF.